Listed below are T cell receptor beta chains from one sample, sequenced in a study of shared clonotypes between healthy human individuals. TCRdb's table, derived via immunoSEQ multiplex PCR, lists solely in-frame clones and lacks some. The profile shows over a million clones, approximately 78% of them singletons. Sequences were obtained from memory CD4+ T cells from PBMCs. All receptors derive from a man between 18 and 35 years old in good health. Some clones in this sample may be carry-over from other donors' samples. Both conserved end residues are trimmed from each CDR3.

j_call v_call cdr3_aa
TRBJ1-2 TRBV21-1 ASSTSGQRKTNYGYT
TRBJ1-1 TRBV19 ASSPASTEAF
TRBJ2-5 TRBV4-1 ASSPLLAGVIETQY
TRBJ2-5 TRBV19 ASSTRGGNQETQY
TRBJ2-2 TRBV5-1 ASNPTGGMTGELF
TRBJ2-7 TRBV5-1 ASSLELAGGMPGEQY
TRBJ2-1 TRBV7-2 ASSLAIGSGRGNEQF
TRBJ1-6 TRBV7-3 ASSLTGGQGPPLH
TRBJ2-3 TRBV18 ASSRTRDTQY
TRBJ2-5 TRBV7-8 ASSLAIAPGTQY
TRBJ2-7 TRBV28 ASSLYSTYSYEQY
TRBJ2-7 TRBV5-4 ASSLTFSYEQY
TRBJ1-1 TRBV18 ASSPLTGGNTEAF
TRBJ2-3 TRBV27 ASSLWTARPDTQY